This T cell receptor beta chain was captured in a study of cytomegalovirus exposure and HLA in healthy donors. Overall study: There were approximately 80 million unique TCRs (from HLA-typed donors) in an early data release.

As concerns this clone: The antigen is unknown.

At sampling all donors were nominally healthy, likely with unrecorded immune exposures. Study-wide results and limits: Sequencing artifact likely explains a cluster of highly shared sequence variants. It was only CMV serostatus that was available as immune exposure information.

This CDR3 contains 14 residues. J gave up 0 bases and V 4 bases, and 1 base lay outside the gene matches. Germline-derived CDR1 and CDR2 are MNHNS and SASEGT. 60 Vbeta and 13 Jbeta primers were used in PCR. Sequenced by immunoSEQ multiplex PCR; TCRdb stores in-frame clones only, minus some. This sample has around 150,000 clones, with around four fifths found just once. This receptor was identified in a girl aged 2 to 10 in good health and CMV-seropositive. Material for sequencing was PBMCs. The chain uses TRBV6-1 and TRBJ2-5; 8 positions match TRBD2. The CDR3 DNA reads as TGTGCCAGCAGTGCTAGCGGGCACCAAGAGACCCAGTACTTC. Encoded protein: CASSASGHQETQYF.